This T cell receptor beta chain was sequenced during a study of shared clonotypes between healthy human individuals (dated by TCRdb to 2020 to 2022). About the study as a whole: The cohort comprised two women and a few men aged 18 to 49 years. Per donor, three plates each were used for CD4 naive and CD4 memory, two for CD8 naive, and one for CD8 memory. To increase sequencing depth and limit assay-specific biases, different laboratories used diverse techniques to prepare libraries and sequence TCR repertoires. The study deeply sequenced blood TCR repertoires of about 5 healthy adults to estimate repertoire size and the extent of clonotype sharing between individuals. Each donor's leukapheresis produced roughly between roughly 0.85 and 10 billion PBMCs.

Donors were healthy HIV-negative adults with no recently reported acute infections or vaccinations. Every donor was a Caucasian adult living in Nashville, Tennessee, USA. CD4+ T cells were enriched by magnetic negative selection, after which naive cells were positively selected on CD45RA and the negative fraction was taken as the memory subset. After blood collection by leukapheresis, PBMCs were isolated using Ficoll-Histopaque density gradient centrifugation and then cryopreserved in the vapor phase of liquid nitrogen. Analytical flow cytometry was used to check the purity and quantity of every magnetically sorted T cell population. Each sorted fraction had its genomic DNA isolated and then quantified by UV absorbance on a Nanodrop 2000c. CDR1 and CDR2 are read off the germline V gene as MNHNS and SASEGT. The CDR3 runs 14 residues from the cysteine to the phenylalanine. The sequence is cut down to CDR3 DNA, 42 bases in frame from base 1. Ends trimmed: V by 4 bases, J by 3 bases; bases unmatched to a gene: 1.

Using the deep immunoSEQ assay, TCR CDR3 regions were amplified from genomic DNA by multiplex PCR. For each cell subset, the extracted genomic DNA was distributed evenly across all wells of several immunoSEQ 96-well plates, and each plate served as one replicate. For sorted subsets, around 200 ng genomic DNA, equal to about 30,000 T cell genomes, was loaded into each replicate PCR. The purified libraries were quantified using a Qubit 3.0 fluorometer, sized with a Bioanalyzer 2100, and then quantified again using the KAPA Library Quantification kit. Every immunoSEQ 96-well plate was sequenced on a separate single-read 150-cycle Illumina NextSeq 550 flow cell. In the source study's methods: Because only junctional sequences without quality scores were contained in the immunoSEQ output, filtering matching that applied to full-length reads could not be performed. Sequences were annotated with PyIR, a Python wrapper for IgBLAST v1.9, and V/J genes and CDR3 were assigned using IMGT germline references. Reads were filtered out if the reads had weak V/J assignments (E-value above 1e-6), no CDR3, stop codons, out-of-frame junctions, or ambiguous translated residues. V3J clonotypes were defined as sequences sharing an identical inferred V gene, J gene, and CDR3 amino acid sequence. The percentage overlap between two repertoires was calculated by dividing the number of shared unique clonotypes by the size of the smaller repertoire. Repertoire richness was assessed with RTK rarefaction, the Chao1 estimator, and Recon v2.1 estimates of unobserved clonotypes. Generation probabilities for all TCRbeta clonotypes obtained by the gDNA method from a few donors were computed using OLGA. TCRdb stores this immuneACCESS table with in-frame sequences only. Part of the clones is absent; in the studies checked, under half of the shortfall reflects unresolved V genes, and no reason is known for the rest. That table is the source of V, J and clone size, and D and trimming were worked out from the DNA. Present in this sample are about 1 million clones, 65% to 80% of which were seen just once. The top ten hold approximately 1.5% of the sample.

General findings and caveats noted by the study authors: Across four donors, roughly 5% of naive CD4, roughly 3.5% of naive CD8, 2.3% of memory CD4, and 0.4% to 0.45% of memory CD8 clonotypes were shared. Because the study included a small number of donors, the genetic and exposure-history diversity represented was limited. Naive subsets generally had larger estimated clonotype richness than memory subsets. Incomplete sequencing was indicated by rarefaction of sorted-subset datasets, despite the large sequencing depth. Sampling was restricted to blood, and TCR repertoires in tissues likely differ from the TCR repertoires found in blood. Higher generation probabilities were observed for clonotypes shared by all four sorted-subset donors than for non-shared clonotypes. Pairwise subsampling led to the expectation that sequencing depth would affect the degree of clonotype sharing among donors.

Concerning this clone itself: It lacks a known antigen. Base-call qualities are not available, and no considerably larger clone is one nucleotide away.

Sequences were obtained from memory CD4+ T cells sorted from blood. This sample's cell subset or site label indicates: CD45RA-negative fraction. The rearranged segments are TRBV6-1 and TRBJ2-1, with 9 bases aligning to TRBD1. This clonotype was obtained from a man between 18 and 29 years old in good health. The CDR3 reads CASSVGQGYNEQFF. The DNA sequence is as follows: TGTGCCAGCAGTGTGGGACAGGGCTACAATGAGCAGTTCTTC.